This T cell receptor beta chain was identified during a study of a mutant IDH1 vaccine in newly diagnosed glioma. Study as a whole: Treated individuals were about 62% male and roughly 40% female, averaging about 37 years of age. Most patients had received both radiotherapy and temozolomide, the prior options being radiotherapy, temozolomide, or both.

The time point is: baseline, week 1 (first vaccination visit). The treatment denotes: pre-vaccination baseline after standard-of-care therapy. The method was immunoSEQ multiplex PCR; TCRdb's version includes in-frame clones alone and lacks a portion of them. The table has about 88,000 clones, around 80% seen once. The length of the CDR3 is 11 residues. The V end lost 5 bases, the J end lost 7 bases, and 9 bases lay between the germline ends. CDR1 and CDR2 (germline): SEHNR, FQNEAQ (reference sequence). The sequence derives from a man aged 40-50 years with glioma. Some clones in this sample may be carry-over from other donors' samples. The sequenced sample was PBMCs, obtained from a glioma patient treated with radiotherapy, temozolomide or both. The V and J genes are TRBV7-9 and TRBJ2-7; D is unclear. The CDR3 reads CASSRKREQYF. CDR3 nucleotide sequence: TGTGCCAGCAGCCGGAAAAGGGAGCAGTACTTC.